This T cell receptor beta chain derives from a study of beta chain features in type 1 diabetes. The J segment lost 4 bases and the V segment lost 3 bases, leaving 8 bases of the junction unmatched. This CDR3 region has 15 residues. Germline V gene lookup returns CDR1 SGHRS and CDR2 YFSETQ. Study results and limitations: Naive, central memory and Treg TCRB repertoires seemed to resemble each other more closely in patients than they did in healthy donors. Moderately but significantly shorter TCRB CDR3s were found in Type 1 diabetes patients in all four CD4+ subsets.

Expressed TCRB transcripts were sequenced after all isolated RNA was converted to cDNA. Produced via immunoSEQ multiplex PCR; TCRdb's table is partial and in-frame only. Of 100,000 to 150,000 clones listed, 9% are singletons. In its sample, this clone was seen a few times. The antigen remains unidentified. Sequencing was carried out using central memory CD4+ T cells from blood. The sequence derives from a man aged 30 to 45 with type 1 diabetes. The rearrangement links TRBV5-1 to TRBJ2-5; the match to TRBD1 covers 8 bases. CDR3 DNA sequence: TGCGCCAGCAGCTACCAAGGACAGGGAGGAGAGACCCAGTACTTC. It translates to CASSYQGQGGETQYF.